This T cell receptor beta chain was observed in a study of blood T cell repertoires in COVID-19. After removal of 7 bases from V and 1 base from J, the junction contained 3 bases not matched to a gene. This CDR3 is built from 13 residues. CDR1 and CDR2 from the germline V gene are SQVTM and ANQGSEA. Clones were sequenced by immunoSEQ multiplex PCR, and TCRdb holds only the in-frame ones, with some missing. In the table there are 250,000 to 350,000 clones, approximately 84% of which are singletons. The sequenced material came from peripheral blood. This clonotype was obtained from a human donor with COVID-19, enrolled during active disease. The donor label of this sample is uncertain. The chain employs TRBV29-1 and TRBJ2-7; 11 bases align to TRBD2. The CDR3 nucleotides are TGCAGCGCCACTAGCGGGAGTTCCTACGAGCAGTACTTC. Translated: CSATSGSSYEQYF.